This TCR beta chain emerged from a study of T cell responses to AZD1222 COVID-19 vaccine. Whole-study findings and limits: Spike-specific TCR breadth and depth were elevated following two AZD1222 doses. No repertoire was sampled before or during the peak T cell response, only after it. Seropositive AZD1222 recipients at baseline numbered only six or seven.

The CDR3 has 14 residues. The method was immunoSEQ multiplex PCR; TCRdb's version includes in-frame clones alone and lacks a portion of them. The sample contains roughly 120,000 clones, about four fifths of which appear only once. Concerning this clone: Its antigen is undetermined.

J is TRBJ1-2 and V is TRBV21-1; TRBD1, the table's D call, lacks a check against the DNA. TRBV21-1 is shown as a pseudogene. The sequence was collected from an adult in good health. Here the sequenced sample was peripheral blood, taken on day 0 of AZD1222 vaccination. The CDR3 region has the DNA TGTGCCAGCAGCAAACAGGGGTTGGGGTATGGCTACACCTTC. It codes for CASSKQGLGYGYTF.